A single T cell receptor (beta chain) is shown here with its context. TCRdb reworked the 5' RACE reads into one entry per CDR3 protein, no DNA. The sample includes roughly 430,000 distinct CDR3 sequences. This sample stems from a study of T cells expressing NK-cell markers. About the research overall: HCMV serostatus: most of the eight sequenced donors positive, one negative.

Germline values: CDR1 SGHTA, CDR2 FQGNSA. The CDR3 runs to 12 residues. The rearrangement links TRBV7-2 to TRBJ2-5. Source material: blood T cells: a sorted CD56 or NKG2C T cell subset, CD4+ or CD8+ T cells, or bulk PBMC T cells (not recorded which). This clonotype originated in a woman between 18 and 70 years old in good health. The CDR3 protein is CASSLAFETQYF. Based on the CDR3 plus reference TRBV7-2 and TRBJ2-5, the full variable domain is GAGVSQSPSNKVTEKGKDVELRCDPISGHTALYWYRQSLGQGLEFLIYFQGNSAPDKSGLPSDRFSAERTGGSVSTLTIQRTQQEDSAVYLCASSLAFETQYFGPGTRLLVL.